Listed here are 10 T cell receptor beta chains from one sample, sequenced in a study of neurological immune-mediated disorders. Each CDR3 protein is one row after TCRdb ran MiXCR on the 5' RACE reads. The sample contains tens of thousands of distinct CDR3 sequences, around 4% of which appear only once. The sequencing input was CD4+ T cells from blood. Receptors were obtained from a woman aged 40-49 years in good health.

The sample holds many counts of this clonotype. This chain joins TRBV11-3 and TRBJ2-5; no reliable D call. CDR3 length: 13 amino acids. Trimming stripped 1 base from V and 3 bases from J, with 6 bases between. Germline V gene lookup returns CDR1 SGHNT and CDR2 YENEEA. CDR3 in amino acids: CASSLGSEETQYF. Written as DNA, the CDR3 is TGTGCCAGCAGCTTAGGGTCGGAAGAGACCCAGTACTTC.

In this sample, this clonotype turned up many times. A much larger clone is a single base away; this may be a read error. This chain uses TRBV12-3 or TRBV12-4 with TRBJ2-1, with D perhaps TRBD1 (6 bases). There are 11 residues in the CDR3. As DNA, the CDR3 is TGTACCAGCAGCGCCCGGGACACTCAGTTCTTC. This translates into CTSSARDTQFF.

This clonotype was picked up many times. This may be a read error, as it is one base from a much larger clone. DNA of the CDR3: TGCGCCAGCGGCCCGAGGACGGGCCCCTACGAGCAGTACTTC. It translates to CASGPRTGPYEQYF. The chain joins TRBV5-1 to TRBJ2-7; the D is unclear. CDR3 length equals 14 residues. Germline lookup yields CDR1 SGHRS and CDR2 YFSETQ. Trimming left V 7 bases short and J 2 bases short, with 16 bases between.

This clonotype was observed a few times. The chain uses TRBV6-6 and TRBJ2-3; tentative D call: TRBD2 (6 bases). The germline V and J ends were trimmed by 2 bases and 1 base, with 13 bases remaining between them. The CDR3 loop spans 16 amino acids. Germline loops: CDR1 MNHNY, CDR2 SVGAGI (reference sequence). CDR3 sequence: CASSYPGVLGTDTQYF. The CDR3 DNA is TGTGCCAGCAGTTACCCGGGGGTACTGGGCACAGATACGCAGTATTTT.

This clonotype was seen ten or more times. The chain uses TRBV7-2 and TRBJ2-5, with D possibly matching TRBD2 (5 bases). Looked up from germline, CDR1 is SGHTA and CDR2 is FQGNSA. The germline V and J ends were trimmed by 1 base and 1 base, with 7 bases remaining between them. The CDR3 covers 14 residues. CDR3 sequence: CASSLGGSQETQYF. The CDR3, as DNA: TGTGCCAGCAGCTTAGGAGGGTCCCAAGAGACCCAGTACTTC.

This clonotype was counted many times. The gene calls are TRBV20-1 and TRBJ2-1, with 10 bases matching TRBD2. J gave up 5 bases and V 3 bases, and 7 bases lay outside the gene matches. The CDR3 consists of 15 residues. Germline CDR1 reads DFQATT; CDR2 reads SNEGSKA (reference sequence). CDR3 amino acids: CSASGAGGWDNEQFF. The CDR3 DNA reads TGCAGTGCTAGCGGAGCGGGGGGGTGGGACAATGAGCAGTTCTTC.

This clonotype was picked up many times. The CDR3 sequence is CASSFGGFRMGGADTQYF. The CDR3 DNA reads TGTGCCAGCAGCTTCGGGGGCTTCCGTATGGGGGGCGCAGATACGCAGTATTTT. The chain links TRBV11-2 to TRBJ2-3; tentatively, D is TRBD1 or TRBD2 (6 bases each). Germline assignment: CDR1 SGHAT and CDR2 FQNNGV. Trimming removed 3 bases from V and 4 bases from J, with 23 bases in between. The CDR3 consists of 18 residues.

The table lists this clonotype with many counts. V gene TRBV10-3 combines with J gene TRBJ2-3; no firm D call. Trimming pared 6 bases from V and 0 bases from J, leaving 7 bases between. CDR1 is ENHRY, CDR2 SYGVKD, per germline. The CDR3 totals 13 residues. The CDR3, as DNA: TGTGCCATCAGGTCACCTAGCACAGATACGCAGTATTTT. Residues: CAIRSPSTDTQYF.

This clonotype was seen many times. The chain combines TRBV7-8 with TRBJ2-5; TRBD1 matches 9 bases. V dropped 2 bases and J dropped 2; count of bases not matched to a gene: 6. The CDR3 is 16 amino acids. Germline lookup yields CDR1 SGHVS and CDR2 FQNEAQ. Here the CDR3 DNA reads TGTGCCAGCAGCTTACTCCGAGGACAGGGGCAAGAGACCCAGTACTTC. Its translation is CASSLLRGQGQETQYF. Drawing the rest from reference TRBV7-8 and TRBJ2-5, the complete variable domain is GAGVSQSPRYKVAKRGQDVALRCDPISGHVSLFWYQQALGQGPEFLTYFQNEAQLDKSGLPSDRFFAERPEGSVSTLKIQRTQQEDSAVYLCASSLLRGQGQETQYFGPGTRLLVL.

This clonotype was seen many times. The rearrangement joins TRBV7-2 to TRBJ2-5; either TRBD1 or TRBD2 may fit D (5 bases each). Between the trimmed V and J ends, which lost 3 bases and 0 bases, there was a span of 14 bases. Germline V gene sequence: CDR1 SGHTA, CDR2 FQGNSA. The CDR3 consists of 16 residues. This CDR3 is CASSLMGRPNQETQYF. CDR3 DNA sequence: TGTGCCAGCAGCTTGATGGGACGGCCGAACCAAGAGACCCAGTACTTC.